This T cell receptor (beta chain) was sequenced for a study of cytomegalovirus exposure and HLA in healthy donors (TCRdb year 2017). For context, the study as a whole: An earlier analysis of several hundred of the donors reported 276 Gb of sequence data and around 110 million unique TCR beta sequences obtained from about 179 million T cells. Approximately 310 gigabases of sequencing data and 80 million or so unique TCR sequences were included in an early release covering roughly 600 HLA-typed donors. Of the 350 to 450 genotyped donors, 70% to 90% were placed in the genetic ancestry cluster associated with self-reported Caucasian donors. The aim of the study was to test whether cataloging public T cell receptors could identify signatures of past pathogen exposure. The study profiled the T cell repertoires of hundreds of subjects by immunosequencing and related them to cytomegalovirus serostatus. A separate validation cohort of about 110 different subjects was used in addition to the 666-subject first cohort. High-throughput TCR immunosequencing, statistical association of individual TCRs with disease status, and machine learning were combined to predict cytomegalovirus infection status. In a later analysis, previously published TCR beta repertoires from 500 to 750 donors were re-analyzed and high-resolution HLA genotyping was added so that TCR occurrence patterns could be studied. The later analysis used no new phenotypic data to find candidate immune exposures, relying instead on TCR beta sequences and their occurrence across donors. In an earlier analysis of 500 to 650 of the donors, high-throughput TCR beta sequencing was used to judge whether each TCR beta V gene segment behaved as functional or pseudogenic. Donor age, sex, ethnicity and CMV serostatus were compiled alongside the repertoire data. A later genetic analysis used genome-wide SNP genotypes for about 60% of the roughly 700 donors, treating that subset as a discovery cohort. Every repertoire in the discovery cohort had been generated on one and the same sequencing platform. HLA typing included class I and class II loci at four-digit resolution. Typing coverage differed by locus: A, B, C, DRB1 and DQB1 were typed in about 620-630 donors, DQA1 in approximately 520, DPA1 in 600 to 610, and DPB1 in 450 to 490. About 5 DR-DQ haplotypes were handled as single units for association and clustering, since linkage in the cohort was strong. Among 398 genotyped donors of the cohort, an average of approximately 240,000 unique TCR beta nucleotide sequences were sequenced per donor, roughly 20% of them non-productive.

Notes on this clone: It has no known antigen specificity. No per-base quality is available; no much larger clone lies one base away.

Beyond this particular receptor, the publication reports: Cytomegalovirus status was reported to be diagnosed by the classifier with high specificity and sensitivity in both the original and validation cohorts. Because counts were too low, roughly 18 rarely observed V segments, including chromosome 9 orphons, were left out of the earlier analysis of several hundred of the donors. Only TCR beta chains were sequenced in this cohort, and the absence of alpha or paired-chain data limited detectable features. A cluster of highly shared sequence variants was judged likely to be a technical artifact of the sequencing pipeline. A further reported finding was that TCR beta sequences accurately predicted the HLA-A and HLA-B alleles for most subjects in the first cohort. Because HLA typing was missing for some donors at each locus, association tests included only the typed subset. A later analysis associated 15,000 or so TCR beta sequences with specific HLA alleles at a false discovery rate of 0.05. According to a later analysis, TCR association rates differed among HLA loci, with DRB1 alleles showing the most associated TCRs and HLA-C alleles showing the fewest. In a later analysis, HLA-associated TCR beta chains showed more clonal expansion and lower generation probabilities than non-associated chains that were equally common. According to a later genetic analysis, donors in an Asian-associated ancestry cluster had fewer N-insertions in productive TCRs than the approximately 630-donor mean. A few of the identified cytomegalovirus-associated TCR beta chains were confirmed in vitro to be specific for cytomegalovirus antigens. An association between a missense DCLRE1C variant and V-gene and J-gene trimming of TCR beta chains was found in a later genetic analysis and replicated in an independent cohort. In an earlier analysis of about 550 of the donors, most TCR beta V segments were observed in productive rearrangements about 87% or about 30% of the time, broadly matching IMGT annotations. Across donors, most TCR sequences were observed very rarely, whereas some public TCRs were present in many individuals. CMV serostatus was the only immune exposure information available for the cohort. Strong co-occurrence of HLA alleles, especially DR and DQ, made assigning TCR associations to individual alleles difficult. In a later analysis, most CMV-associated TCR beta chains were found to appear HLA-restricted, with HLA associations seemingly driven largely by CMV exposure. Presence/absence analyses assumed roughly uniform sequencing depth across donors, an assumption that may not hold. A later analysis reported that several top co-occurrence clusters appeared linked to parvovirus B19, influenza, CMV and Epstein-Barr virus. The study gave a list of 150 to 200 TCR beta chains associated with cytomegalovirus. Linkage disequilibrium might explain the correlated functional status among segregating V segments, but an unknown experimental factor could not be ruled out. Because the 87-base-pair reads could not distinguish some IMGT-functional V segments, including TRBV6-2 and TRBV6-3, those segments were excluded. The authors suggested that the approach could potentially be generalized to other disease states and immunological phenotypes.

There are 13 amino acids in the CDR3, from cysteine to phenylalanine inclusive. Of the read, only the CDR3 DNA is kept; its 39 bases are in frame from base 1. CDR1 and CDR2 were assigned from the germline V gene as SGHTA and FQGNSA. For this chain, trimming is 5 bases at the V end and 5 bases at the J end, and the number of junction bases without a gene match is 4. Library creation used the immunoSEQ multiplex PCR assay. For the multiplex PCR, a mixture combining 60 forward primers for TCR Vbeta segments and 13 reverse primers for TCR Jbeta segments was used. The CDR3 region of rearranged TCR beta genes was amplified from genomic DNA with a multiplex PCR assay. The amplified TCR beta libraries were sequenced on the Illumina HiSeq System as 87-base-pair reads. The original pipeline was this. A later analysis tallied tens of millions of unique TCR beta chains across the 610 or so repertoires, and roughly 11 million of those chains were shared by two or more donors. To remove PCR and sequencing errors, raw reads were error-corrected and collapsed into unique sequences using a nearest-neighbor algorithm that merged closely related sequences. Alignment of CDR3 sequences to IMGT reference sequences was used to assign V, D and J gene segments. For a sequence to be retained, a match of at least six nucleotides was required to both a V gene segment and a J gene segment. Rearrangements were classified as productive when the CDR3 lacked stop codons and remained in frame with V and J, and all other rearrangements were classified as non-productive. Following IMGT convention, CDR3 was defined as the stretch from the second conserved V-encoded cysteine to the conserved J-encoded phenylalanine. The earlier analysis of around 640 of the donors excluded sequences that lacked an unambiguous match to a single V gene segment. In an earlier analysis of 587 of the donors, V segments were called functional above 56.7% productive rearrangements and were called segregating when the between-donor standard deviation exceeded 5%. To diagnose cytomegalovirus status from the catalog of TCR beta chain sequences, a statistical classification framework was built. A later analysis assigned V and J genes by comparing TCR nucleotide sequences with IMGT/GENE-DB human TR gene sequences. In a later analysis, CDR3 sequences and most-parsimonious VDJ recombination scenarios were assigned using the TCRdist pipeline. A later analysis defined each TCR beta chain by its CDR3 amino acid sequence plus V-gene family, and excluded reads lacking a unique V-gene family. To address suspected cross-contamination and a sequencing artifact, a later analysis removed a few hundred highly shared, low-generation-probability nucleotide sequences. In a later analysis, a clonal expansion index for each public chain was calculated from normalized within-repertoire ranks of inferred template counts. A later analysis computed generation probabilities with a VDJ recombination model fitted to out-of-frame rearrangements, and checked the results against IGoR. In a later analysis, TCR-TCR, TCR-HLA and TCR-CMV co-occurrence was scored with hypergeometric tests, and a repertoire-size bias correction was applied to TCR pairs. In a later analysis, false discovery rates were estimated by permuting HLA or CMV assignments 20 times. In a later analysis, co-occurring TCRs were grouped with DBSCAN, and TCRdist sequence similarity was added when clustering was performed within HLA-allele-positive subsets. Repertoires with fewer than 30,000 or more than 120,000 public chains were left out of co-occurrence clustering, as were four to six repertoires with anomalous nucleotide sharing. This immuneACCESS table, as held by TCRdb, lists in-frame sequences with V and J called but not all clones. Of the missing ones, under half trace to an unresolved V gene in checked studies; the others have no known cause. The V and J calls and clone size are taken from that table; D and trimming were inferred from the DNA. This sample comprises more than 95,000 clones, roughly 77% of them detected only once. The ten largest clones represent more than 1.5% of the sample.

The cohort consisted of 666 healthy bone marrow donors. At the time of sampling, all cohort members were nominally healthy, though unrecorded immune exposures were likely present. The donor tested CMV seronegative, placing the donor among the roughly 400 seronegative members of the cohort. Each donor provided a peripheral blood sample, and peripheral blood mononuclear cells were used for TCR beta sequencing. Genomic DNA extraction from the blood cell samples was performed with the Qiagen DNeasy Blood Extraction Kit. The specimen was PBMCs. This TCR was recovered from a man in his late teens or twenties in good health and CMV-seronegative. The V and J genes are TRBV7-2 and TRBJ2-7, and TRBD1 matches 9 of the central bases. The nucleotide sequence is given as TGTGCCAGCAGCGGGGACAGGGTCCACGAGCAGTACTTC. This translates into CASSGDRVHEQYF.